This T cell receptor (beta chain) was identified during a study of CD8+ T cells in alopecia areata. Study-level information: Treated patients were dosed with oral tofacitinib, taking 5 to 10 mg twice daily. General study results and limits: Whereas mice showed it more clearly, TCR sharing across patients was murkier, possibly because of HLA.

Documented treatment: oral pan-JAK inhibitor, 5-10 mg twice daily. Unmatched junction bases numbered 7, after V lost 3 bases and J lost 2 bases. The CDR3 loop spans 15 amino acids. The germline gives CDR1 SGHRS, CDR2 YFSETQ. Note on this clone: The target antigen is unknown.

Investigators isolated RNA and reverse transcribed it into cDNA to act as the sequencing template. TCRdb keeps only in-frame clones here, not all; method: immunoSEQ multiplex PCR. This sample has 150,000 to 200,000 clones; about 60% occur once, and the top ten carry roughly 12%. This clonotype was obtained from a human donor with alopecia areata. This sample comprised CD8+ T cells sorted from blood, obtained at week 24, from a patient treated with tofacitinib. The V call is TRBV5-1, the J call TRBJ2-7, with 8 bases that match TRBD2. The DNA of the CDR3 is TGCGCCAGCAGCTCCCCTAGCGGGCTAACCTACGAGCAGTACTTC. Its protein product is CASSSPSGLTYEQYF.